This TCR beta chain was sequenced in a study of cytomegalovirus exposure and HLA in healthy donors. Study details: Earlier, approximately 180 million T cells were analyzed, and fewer than 120 million unique TCR beta sequences were found among them. Study conclusions and caveats: The number of N-insertions in an Asian-associated ancestry cluster was reportedly below the approximately 600-donor mean in a later analysis. Later, an analysis found that common viral pathogens appeared to be linked with several of the most significant clusters. In a later analysis, the majority of CMV-associated beta chains seemingly showed HLA restriction.

This clone was observed a single time. Its antigen is not known. The CDR3 totals 13 residues. Use of 60 Vbeta and 13 Jbeta primers characterized the PCR. Sequencing was performed with immunoSEQ multiplex PCR; in TCRdb, only in-frame clones are kept and a portion is missing. This sample has about 99,000 clones, with around 77% found just once. The source material was PBMCs. This TCR was sampled from a middle-aged man in good health and CMV-seronegative. V usage is TRBV7-5 and J usage is TRBJ2-7; TRBD2, the D gene given by the table, was not confirmed from the DNA. TRBV7-5 is annotated as a pseudogene. The CDR3 DNA follows: TGTGTCAGAAGCCGACTAGCGTTAGACGAGCAGTACTTC. Its protein product is CVRSRLALDEQYF.